The 9 T cell receptor beta chains below were found in one sample sequenced in a study of blood T cell repertoires in COVID-19. Here immunoSEQ multiplex PCR was the method, and the copy in TCRdb shows in-frame clones only, minus some. This sample has 90,000 to 150,000 clones, with around 85% found just once. Sequencing used peripheral blood. The source of these receptors is a man in his 60s with acute or convalescent COVID-19.

The rearrangement joins TRBV7-3 to TRBJ1-2, with 9 bases matching TRBD1. V was clipped by 3 bases and J by 4 bases; unmatched bases: 6. Germline values: CDR1 SGHTA, CDR2 FQGTGA. This CDR3 has 15 amino acids. This chain's CDR3 is CASSFTGGASYGYTF. CDR3 bases: TGTGCCAGCAGCTTTACAGGGGGCGCGAGCTATGGCTACACCTTC.

The chain joins TRBV4-1 to TRBJ2-1; 13 nucleotides agree with TRBD2. CDR1 MGHRA and CDR2 YSYEKL come from the germline V gene. The V gene end was trimmed by 3 bases and the J gene end by 3 bases; junction bases not matched to a gene: 14. CDR3 length: 20 amino acids. The CDR3 region is CASSHPPGLAGRRVYNEQFF. DNA for the CDR3: TGCGCCAGCAGCCACCCCCCGGGACTAGCGGGAAGGAGGGTCTACAATGAGCAGTTCTTC.

The gene calls are TRBV5-4 and TRBJ2-1, with no clear D. The CDR3 loop spans 15 amino acids. The germline gives CDR1 SGHNT, CDR2 YYREEE (reference sequence). V was cut by 2 bases and J by 0 bases, with 9 bases left in between. The CDR3 DNA follows: TGTGCCAGCAGCTTTAAGCGCCTCTCCTACAATGAGCAGTTCTTC. Translated, it gives CASSFKRLSYNEQFF.

The V and J genes are TRBV15 and TRBJ2-2, with 11 bases identical to TRBD2. From germline, CDR1 is LNHNV and CDR2 YYDKDF (reference sequence). The CDR3 has 21 amino acids. V gave up 0 bases and J gave up 3 bases; unmatched junction bases: 15. The chain's CDR3 is CATSRDLGTSGPLGDTGELFF. In nucleotides, the CDR3 is TGTGCCACCAGCAGAGATCTAGGGACTAGCGGTCCCCTAGGCGACACCGGGGAGCTGTTTTTT.

The chain joins TRBV12-3 or TRBV12-4 to TRBJ1-4, with D possibly being TRBD1 (5 bases). The V end lost 7 bases, the J end lost 5 bases, and 11 bases lay between the germline ends. This CDR3 comprises 13 residues. CDR3 sequence: CASNSGVNEKLFF. CDR3 sequence (DNA): TGTGCCAGCAACTCGGGGGTAAATGAAAAACTGTTTTTT.

The chain combines TRBV7-2 with TRBJ1-1, with 9 bases identical to TRBD1. The CDR3 covers 15 residues. CDR1 is SGHTA, CDR2 FQGNSA, per germline. V lost 3 bases, J lost 4 bases, and 6 bases stayed unmatched. In DNA form, the CDR3 reads TGTGCCAGCAGCTTGGACAGGGGCCCGGTCACTGAAGCTTTCTTT. It encodes CASSLDRGPVTEAFF.

This clone turned up a few times. This chain's CDR3 is CASKPGHWNTGELFF. In DNA form, the CDR3 reads TGTGCCAGCAAACCGGGACACTGGAACACCGGGGAGCTGTTTTTT. This chain joins TRBV28 and TRBJ2-2; D is perhaps TRBD1 (6 bases). Germline CDR1 and CDR2: MDHEN and SYDVKM. Trimming removed 7 bases at V and 1 base at J, with 13 bases between. CDR3 length: 15 residues.

This chain connects TRBV7-2 to TRBJ1-1; D not certain. The CDR3 has 11 residues. Germline CDR1 is SGHTA and CDR2 is FQGNSA. The germline V and J ends were trimmed by 0 bases and 8 bases, with 4 bases remaining between them. The DNA of the CDR3 is TGTGCCAGCAGCTTAGCGAGGGAAGCTTTCTTT. Amino acid sequence: CASSLAREAFF.

This clone occurred once. This rearrangement joins TRBV9 to TRBJ2-1, with 7 bases lining up with TRBD2. V shed 3 bases and J 5 bases; nucleotides not matched to a gene: 2. From germline, CDR1 is SGDLS and CDR2 YYNGEE. The CDR3 extends over 13 amino acids. CDR3 sequence: CASSGDYHNEQFF. The CDR3 coding sequence is TGTGCCAGCAGCGGGGACTATCACAATGAGCAGTTCTTC.